The source of this TCR beta chain is a study of T cell responses to AZD1222 COVID-19 vaccine. The V end was cut by 2 bases, the J end by 0 bases, with 1 base between. The CDR3 is 13 amino acids. CDR1 is LNHNV and CDR2 is YYDKDF in the germline V gene (reference sequence). Measured with immunoSEQ multiplex PCR; TCRdb has only the in-frame clones, and not every one. The top ten clones hold approximately 12% of a sample with over 120,000 clones, 85% to 95% of them seen once. The sequences come from peripheral blood, collected after recovery from COVID-19. The rearrangement links TRBV15 to TRBJ2-2; D is uncertain. The TCR sequence derives from an adult who had recovered from COVID-19. The CDR3 reads CATSRTNTGELFF. The DNA for the CDR3 is TGTGCCACCAGCAGAACGAACACCGGGGAGCTGTTTTTT.